The 3 T cell receptor beta chains reported below all come from one sample, sequenced in a study of cytomegalovirus exposure and HLA in healthy donors. Both 60 Vbeta primers and 13 Jbeta primers went into the PCR. Data came from immunoSEQ multiplex PCR; TCRdb stores just in-frame clones and leaves some out. Here the sample table reports roughly 36,000 clones. Sequenced material: PBMCs. The receptor source for this set is a woman in her 30s in good health and CMV-seropositive.

About this clone: Sequence at one end of the junction differs from germline and may be a read error. The same CDR3 arises from other DNA sequences in this sample as well. The chain employs TRBV2 and TRBJ1-6; 11 bases map to TRBD1. The CDR3 extends over 15 amino acids. Germline V gives CDR1 SNHLY, CDR2 FYNNEI. This CDR3 is CASRGTGGDNSPLHF. The CDR3 region has the DNA TGTGCCAGCAGGGGGACAGGGGGGGATAATTCACCCCTCCACTTC.

The CDR3 region has the DNA TGCAGCGTTGACCCAGGCTATGGCTACACCTTC. Translating it yields CSVDPGYGYTF. The chain has TRBV29-1 and TRBJ1-2; D not resolved. V gave up 3 bases and J gave up 4 bases, with 6 bases separating them. The germline gives CDR1 SQVTM, CDR2 ANQGSEA. The CDR3 length is 11 residues.

The DNA of the CDR3 is TGTGCCAGCAGCTCTAGCGGGACACCGTACGAGCAGTACTTC. Protein product: CASSSSGTPYEQYF. J is TRBJ2-7 and V is TRBV11-3; 9 bases align to TRBD2. The CDR3 is made up of 14 amino acids. V lost 4 bases to trimming and J lost 4 bases; unmatched junction nucleotides: 5. Germline assignment: CDR1 SGHNT and CDR2 YENEEA. Combining the CDR3 with reference TRBV11-3 and TRBJ2-7 gives the whole variable domain EAGVVQSPRYKIIEKKQPVAFWCNPISGHNTLYWYLQNLGQGPELLIRYENEEAVDDSQLPKDRFSAERLKGVDSTLKIQPAELGDSAVYLCASSSSGTPYEQYFGPGTRLTVT.